The rows below give T cell receptor beta chains drawn from one sample of a study of beta chain features in type 1 diabetes. The data were produced by immunoSEQ multiplex PCR, yet TCRdb's version contains in-frame clones alone and is incomplete. This repertoire shows 300,000 or so clones, around 9.3% found once; its top ten account for roughly 1%. Sequences were obtained from central memory CD4+ T cells from blood. The receptors stem from a man aged 25 to 40 with type 1 diabetes. CDR3s include the opening cysteine and the closing phenylalanine or tryptophan. The D gene is left open where the match is weak. Size tells how often a clone was seen (once, few, many) or the class of an expanded clone, and some rows leave it out.

v_call: TRBV5-1; j_call: TRBJ2-2; d_call: -; clone_size: -; cdr3_nt: TGCGCCAGCAGCTTGGACACTAACACCGGGGAGCTGTTTTTT; cdr3_aa: CASSLDTNTGELFF
v_call: TRBV20-1; j_call: TRBJ1-1; d_call: -; clone_size: few; cdr3_nt: TGCAGTGTTCCGGGGGTTGAAGCTTTCTTT; cdr3_aa: CSVPGVEAFF
v_call: TRBV28; j_call: TRBJ1-6; d_call: TRBD1; clone_size: -; cdr3_nt: TGTGCCAGCAGTGAACGGACAGGGTATAATTCACCCCTCCACTTT; cdr3_aa: CASSERTGYNSPLHF
v_call: TRBV20-1; j_call: TRBJ1-2; d_call: -; clone_size: -; cdr3_nt: TGCAGTGCTAGGCTATCACAGGGCTACACCTTC; cdr3_aa: CSARLSQGYTF
v_call: TRBV15; j_call: TRBJ1-5; d_call: -; clone_size: -; cdr3_nt: TGTGCCACCAGCAGAGATAATACAGGGCTGGGGCCCCAGCATTTT; cdr3_aa: CATSRDNTGLGPQHF
v_call: TRBV4-3; j_call: TRBJ1-4; d_call: -; clone_size: few; cdr3_nt: TGCGCCAGCAGCCAAGATGGTCGGGGCGCTAATGAAAAACTGTTTTTT; cdr3_aa: CASSQDGRGANEKLFF
v_call: TRBV6-6; j_call: TRBJ2-7; d_call: -; clone_size: few; cdr3_nt: TGTGCCAGCAGGAGGGCTAACTACGAGCAGTACTTC; cdr3_aa: CASRRANYEQYF
v_call: TRBV14; j_call: TRBJ1-4; d_call: -; clone_size: -; cdr3_nt: TGTGCCAGCAGCCAAGTTCAGGGTAATGAAAAACTGTTTTTT; cdr3_aa: CASSQVQGNEKLFF
v_call: TRBV7-9; j_call: TRBJ2-1; d_call: -; clone_size: few; cdr3_nt: TGTGCCAGCAGCTTTGTACACAATGAGCAGTTCTTC; cdr3_aa: CASSFVHNEQFF
v_call: TRBV29-1; j_call: TRBJ1-6; d_call: TRBD1; clone_size: -; cdr3_nt: TGCAGCGTTGTCGACAGGGGGGATTCACCCCTCCACTTT; cdr3_aa: CSVVDRGDSPLHF
v_call: TRBV9; j_call: TRBJ1-6; d_call: -; clone_size: few; cdr3_nt: TGTGCCAGCAGCGTAGGGGCCAGGGTGGCCGCAAATTCACCCCTCCACTTT; cdr3_aa: CASSVGARVAANSPLHF
v_call: TRBV6-5; j_call: TRBJ1-2; d_call: -; clone_size: -; cdr3_nt: TGTGCCAGCAGTTACGGGGGCAGGGCGGATGGCTACACCTTC; cdr3_aa: CASSYGGRADGYTF
v_call: TRBV6-6; j_call: TRBJ2-1; d_call: -; clone_size: -; cdr3_nt: TGTGCCAGCAGTTACTCCGACAGGAATGATGAGCAGTTCTTC; cdr3_aa: CASSYSDRNDEQFF
v_call: TRBV29-1; j_call: TRBJ2-7; d_call: TRBD2; clone_size: -; cdr3_nt: TGCAGCGTTGAAGAAGTCGGTCTAGCGGGGACCTACGAGCAGTACTTC; cdr3_aa: CSVEEVGLAGTYEQYF
v_call: TRBV11-2; j_call: TRBJ2-3; d_call: -; clone_size: few; cdr3_nt: TGTGCCAGCAGCGATACTACTAGCACAGATACGCAGTATTTT; cdr3_aa: CASSDTTSTDTQYF
v_call: TRBV6-5; j_call: TRBJ2-7; d_call: -; clone_size: -; cdr3_nt: TGTGCCAGCAGTGAAAGTCTCGGGACGAACTTC; cdr3_aa: CASSESLGTNF